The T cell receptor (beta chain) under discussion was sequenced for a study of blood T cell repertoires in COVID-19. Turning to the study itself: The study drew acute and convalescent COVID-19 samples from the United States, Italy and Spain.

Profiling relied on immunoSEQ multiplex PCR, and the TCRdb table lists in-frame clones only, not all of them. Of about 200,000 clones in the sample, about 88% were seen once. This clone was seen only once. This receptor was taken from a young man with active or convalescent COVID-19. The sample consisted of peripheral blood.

The DNA of the CDR3 is TGTGCCAGCTCACCACTAGGGGATAATTCACCCCTCCACTTT. Its translation: CASSPLGDNSPLHF. J is TRBJ1-6 and V is TRBV18, with TRBD1 as a possible D gene (5 bases). V was shortened by 1 base and J by 5 bases, with 6 bases between the two germline ends. The germline CDR1 and CDR2 sequences are KGHSH and LQKENI. The length of the CDR3 is 14 residues.